This TCR beta chain appears in the sequencing data of a study of T cell responses to AZD1222 COVID-19 vaccine. Findings and limits, study-wide: Elevations in Spike-specific TCR breadth and depth followed administration of two AZD1222 doses. A mostly white British donor set with more females was recruited, and clonal diversity was possibly underestimated. Mapped onto spike, vaccine-associated CD4 TCRs spanned it and were dominant at 160-218 and 743-854. Reports indicate that nearly half of spike-specific TCRs are directed at unmutated variant regions.

The repertoire was sequenced with immunoSEQ multiplex PCR; TCRdb's copy has only in-frame clones and lacks some. The repertoire holds 100,000 or so clones, with 85% to 90% as singletons. The CDR3 has 17 amino acids. Germline values: CDR1 MNHEY, CDR2 SMNVEV (reference sequence). The V gene end was trimmed by 5 bases and the J gene end by 2 bases; junction bases not matched to a gene: 12. A remark on this clone: The antigen is unknown.

The rearrangement joins TRBV27 to TRBJ2-1, with 7 bases aligning to TRBD2. The sequences come from peripheral blood, collected on day 0 of AZD1222 vaccination. This sequence was found in an adult in good health. In nucleotides, the CDR3 is TGTGCCAGCAGTCCCCTGGTGGCGGGGGAGACCTACAATGAGCAGTTCTTC. It codes for CASSPLVAGETYNEQFF.